The 30 T cell receptor beta chains listed next were all sequenced from one sample in a study of T cell changes during pregnancy in multiple sclerosis. Only in-frame clones appear in the TCRdb table, and some are missing; sequencing was by immunoSEQ multiplex PCR. The sample carries over 60,000 clones, about nine tenths recorded once. Sequences were derived from peripheral blood, sampled in the third trimester of pregnancy. These receptors were obtained from a female donor in good health, enrolled as a control in a pregnancy study.

This sequence joins TRBV19 and TRBJ1-1; D is perhaps TRBD1 (6 bases). The length of the CDR3 is 13 residues. V dropped 9 bases and J dropped 8 bases, with 19 bases sitting between them. CDR1 is LNHDA and CDR2 is SQIVND in the germline V gene (reference sequence). The CDR3 DNA is TGTGCCAGCAGGACGAAGGGGGTGGGGGAAGCTTTCTTT. Translation gives CASRTKGVGEAFF.

The genes are TRBV19 and TRBJ1-5; 7 bases are shared with TRBD1. The CDR3 spans 15 residues. Germline V gene sequence: CDR1 LNHDA, CDR2 SQIVND (reference sequence). V lost 5 bases, J lost 5 bases, and 9 bases stayed unmatched. The CDR3 sequence is CASSQGGWDHQPQHF. In nucleotides, the CDR3 is TGTGCCAGTAGTCAGGGGGGCTGGGATCATCAGCCCCAGCATTTT.

This chain connects TRBV7-2 to TRBJ2-3; unclear D gene. Germline loops: CDR1 SGHTA, CDR2 FQGNSA. V lost 6 bases and J 6 bases, leaving 7 bases between the germline ends. This CDR3 spans 11 amino acids. The CDR3 loop reads CASRARDTQYF. The CDR3 DNA reads as TGTGCCAGCAGAGCGAGGGATACGCAGTATTTT.

The rearrangement uses TRBV6-5 and TRBJ2-7; possibly TRBD2 for D (5 bases). The CDR3 is 14 amino acids. V lost 2 bases, J lost 5 bases, and 13 bases lay in between. Germline CDR1 and CDR2: MNHEY and SVGAGI. The CDR3 protein is CASSYLPPGNEQYF. The CDR3 DNA reads TGTGCCAGCAGTTACCTGCCGCCGGGGAACGAGCAGTACTTC.

This rearrangement joins TRBV5-1 to TRBJ1-5, with D hard to call. Trimming pared 2 bases from V and 8 bases from J, leaving 14 bases between. The CDR3 contains 14 residues. Germline CDR1 is SGHRS and CDR2 is YFSETQ. Here the CDR3 reads CASSFNGHTEPQHF. DNA for the CDR3: TGCGCCAGCAGCTTTAACGGTCACACAGAGCCCCAGCATTTT.

The CDR3 loop reads CASSPRAGVNYGYTF. The CDR3 DNA reads TGCGCCAGCAGCCCGAGGGCGGGGGTGAACTATGGCTACACCTTC. The chain joins TRBV4-3 to TRBJ1-2; a weak D match, TRBD1 (5 bases). Trimming took off 4 bases at V and 2 bases at J, with 14 bases between the two ends. CDR3 size: 15 residues. Germline V gene data show CDR1 as LGHNA and CDR2 as YSLEER.

The V gene is TRBV9, the J gene TRBJ2-2; TRBD2 matches 8 bases. The CDR3 is 15 residues long. Germline CDR1 reads SGDLS; CDR2 reads YYNGEE. The V and J ends lost 5 bases and 3 bases, in that order; junction bases with no gene match: 6. The CDR3 nucleotides are TGTGCCAGCAGTATAGCGGGGACGGACACCGGGGAGCTGTTTTTT. Translation: CASSIAGTDTGELFF.

This rearrangement joins TRBV6-4 to TRBJ1-3, with D possibly being TRBD1 (5 bases). In germline, CDR1 is MRHNA, CDR2 SNTAGT. V lost 0 bases and J lost 4, with 10 bases in between. The CDR3 extends over 15 amino acids. The CDR3 here is CASSDSTTGGNTIYF. The CDR3 DNA is TGTGCCAGCAGTGACTCGACAACAGGAGGAAACACCATATATTTT.

V and J are TRBV19 and TRBJ2-3; D may be TRBD1 (6 bases). The CDR3 totals 15 residues. The ends were cut back, 6 bases at V and 2 bases at J, with 15 bases in the middle. Germline V gives CDR1 LNHDA, CDR2 SQIVND (reference sequence). The CDR3 DNA is TGTGCCAGTAGCTACCTAGGGGGATCCACAGATACGCAGTATTTT. As protein: CASSYLGGSTDTQYF.

Here the CDR3 reads CASSPLPGEQYF. CDR3 coding DNA: TGCGCCAGCAGCCCTCTTCCCGGCGAGCAGTACTTC. The chain carries TRBV4-3 and TRBJ2-7; no definite D call. The germline V gene encodes CDR1 LGHNA and CDR2 YSLEER. Between the trimmed V and J ends, which lost 4 bases and 6 bases, there was a span of 10 bases. The length of the CDR3 is 12 residues.

V usage is TRBV5-5 and J usage is TRBJ2-7, with 8 bases lining up with TRBD2. The CDR3 covers 14 residues. Germline values: CDR1 SGHKS, CDR2 YYEKEE (reference sequence). Trimming cost V 5 bases and J 3 bases; bases outside gene matches: 7. Here the CDR3 reads CASRRGGPLYEQYF. The CDR3 coding sequence is TGTGCCAGCAGACGCGGGGGGCCCCTCTACGAGCAGTACTTC.

The chain links TRBV4-2 to TRBJ2-3; D is uncertain. Germline CDR1 LGHNA, CDR2 YNFKEQ. Between the trimmed V and J ends, which lost 1 base and 5 bases, there was a span of 10 bases. This CDR3 region has 14 residues. The CDR3 spells CASSQVALVDTQYF. As DNA, the CDR3 is TGTGCCAGCAGCCAAGTAGCTTTGGTAGATACGCAGTATTTT.

The gene calls are TRBV7-9 and TRBJ2-3, with 11 bases fitting TRBD2. This CDR3 comprises 16 residues. Germline V gives CDR1 SEHNR, CDR2 FQNEAQ (reference sequence). The V segment lost 5 bases and the J segment 0 bases; nucleotides outside the gene matches: 4. The CDR3 nucleotides read TGTGCCAGCAGCCCGGGACTAGCGGTTAGCACAGATACGCAGTATTTT. Protein sequence: CASSPGLAVSTDTQYF.

V gene TRBV5-1 combines with J gene TRBJ2-3, with D possibly TRBD1 on 6 matching bases. Germline V gives CDR1 SGHRS, CDR2 YFSETQ. The CDR3 contains 15 residues. The V and J ends lost 4 bases and 5 bases respectively, with 17 bases between them. The CDR3 sequence: CASSDRQAPGDTQYF. CDR3 in DNA: TGCGCCAGCAGCGACAGACAGGCCCCGGGAGATACGCAGTATTTT.

V is TRBV14 and J is TRBJ2-2; 8 bases agree with TRBD2. Germline CDR1 is SGHDN and CDR2 is FVKESK. The CDR3 runs to 16 residues. V gave up 4 bases and J gave up 9 bases; unmatched junction bases: 13. CDR3 amino acids: CASSRISGVFSRELFF. The CDR3 coding sequence is TGTGCCAGCAGCCGCATTAGCGGGGTGTTTTCCCGGGAGCTGTTTTTT.

This chain joins TRBV5-8 and TRBJ1-5; D gene unclear. The CDR3 consists of 16 residues. Germline V gives CDR1 SGHTS, CDR2 YDEGEE. V dropped 0 bases and J dropped 2 bases, with 12 bases sitting between them. In DNA form, the CDR3 reads TGTGCCAGCAGCTTGGCCGTCAGCGCGGGCAATCAGCCCCAGCATTTT. Its protein product is CASSLAVSAGNQPQHF. The full variable domain, with the rest looked up from reference TRBV5-8 and TRBJ1-5, is EAGVTQSPTHLIKTRGQQATLRCSPISGHTSVYWYQQALGLGLQFLLWYDEGEERNRGNFPPRFSGRQFPNYSSELNVNALELEDSALYLCASSLAVSAGNQPQHFGDGTRLSIL.

The chain has TRBV7-2 and TRBJ1-2; D gene unclear. The CDR3 is made up of 14 amino acids. V shed 1 base and J shed 6 bases, with 12 bases lying between them. The germline gives CDR1 SGHTA, CDR2 FQGNSA. The CDR3 DNA is TGTGCCAGCAGCTTAGATCCACTCTCCCATGGCTACACCTTC. This translates into CASSLDPLSHGYTF.

This chain uses TRBV5-1 with TRBJ1-1; no reliable D call. V was cut by 0 bases and J by 8 bases, with 23 bases left in between. This CDR3 has 17 residues. Per the germline V gene, CDR1 is SGHRS and CDR2 is YFSETQ. CDR3 nucleotides: TGCGCCAGCAGCTTGGGTGGTGGGCTACCGACGATGAGCGAAGCTTTCTTT. The encoded protein is CASSLGGGLPTMSEAFF.

This sequence joins TRBV15 and TRBJ1-2; weak D call: TRBD1 (6 bases). V was clipped by 4 bases and J by 4 bases, with 22 bases between them. This CDR3 region has 17 residues. Germline CDR1 LNHNV, CDR2 YYDKDF (reference sequence). This CDR3 reads CATSKKGRQEFAYGYTF. Written as DNA, the CDR3 is TGTGCCACCAGCAAGAAGGGGAGACAGGAGTTCGCCTATGGCTACACCTTC.

The rearrangement joins TRBV6-1 to TRBJ1-2; 10 bases are a match to TRBD1. Trimming cost V 3 bases and J 8 bases; bases outside gene matches: 6. This CDR3 contains 14 residues. Germline values: CDR1 MNHNS, CDR2 SASEGT. The CDR3 nucleotides are TGTGCCAGCAGTGAGGACAGGGGGAGTATCGGCTACACCTTC. Translation: CASSEDRGSIGYTF.

This sequence joins TRBV6-5 and TRBJ2-7, with D possibly TRBD2 on 6 matching bases. Trimming left V 4 bases short and J 6 bases short, with 13 bases between. The CDR3 covers 13 residues. The germline V gene has CDR1 MNHEY and CDR2 SVGAGI. The DNA of the CDR3 is TGTGCCAGCAGTTTTAATTTGGAGGGCGAGCAGTACTTC. It translates to CASSFNLEGEQYF.

This clone was counted once. This chain joins TRBV21-1 and TRBJ2-3; no DNA check was done on the table's D call, TRBD2. TRBV21-1 is a recognized pseudogene. CDR3 length: 17 residues. DNA for the CDR3: TGTGCCAGCAGCAAAGAGAGGAGAGGCGCTAGCACAGATACGCAGTATTTT. It codes for CASSKERRGASTDTQYF.

This clone was picked up one time. V usage is TRBV19 and J usage is TRBJ2-2, with TRBD1 matching 8 bases. Trimming took 7 bases from V and 1 from J; bases not matched to a gene: 8. CDR1 LNHDA and CDR2 SQIVND come from the germline V gene (reference sequence). CDR3 length: 16 residues. CDR3: CASNPRGTGNTGELFF. The CDR3 region has the DNA TGTGCCAGTAACCCAAGGGGGACAGGGAACACCGGGGAGCTGTTTTTT. Full variable domain (missing parts from reference TRBV19 and TRBJ2-2): DGGITQSPKYLFRKEGQNVTLSCEQNLNHDAMYWYRQDPGQGLRLIYYSQIVNDFQKGDIAEGYSVSREKKESFPLTVTSAQKNPTAFYLCASNPRGTGNTGELFFGEGSRLTVL.

The chain links TRBV7-9 to TRBJ1-1, with no clear D. Germline assignment: CDR1 SEHNR and CDR2 FQNEAQ (reference sequence). CDR3 size: 14 residues. V was trimmed by 5 bases and J by 0 bases, leaving 10 bases between them. CDR3 DNA: TGTGCCAGCAGCCAAGGGAGGTTGAACACTGAAGCTTTCTTT. This gives the protein CASSQGRLNTEAFF.

This clone appeared a single time. The chain has TRBV7-2 and TRBJ2-7; TRBD1 matches 9 bases. V shed 7 bases and J 1 base; nucleotides not matched to a gene: 5. The CDR3 consists of 14 residues. CDR1 SGHTA and CDR2 FQGNSA come from the germline V gene. CDR3 sequence reads: CASTPGQGSYEQYF. Here the CDR3 DNA reads TGTGCCAGCACCCCCGGACAGGGGTCCTACGAGCAGTACTTC.

The CDR3 here is CASGGENNQPQHF. The CDR3 DNA sequence: TGTGCCAGCGGGGGGGAGAACAATCAGCCCCAGCATTTT. V is TRBV6-1 and J is TRBJ1-5; possibly TRBD1 for D (5 bases). Looked up from germline, CDR1 is MNHNS and CDR2 is SASEGT. Trimming removed 8 bases from V and 3 bases from J, with 11 bases in between. This CDR3 spans 13 amino acids.

The chain carries TRBV2 and TRBJ2-1; possible D gene TRBD1, 5 bases. Germline assignment: CDR1 SNHLY and CDR2 FYNNEI. V was clipped by 8 bases and J by 7 bases, with 21 bases between them. This CDR3 is 15 amino acids long. The CDR3 DNA follows: TGTGCCAGCTTTGGTTTAGCCAGGGCAGGAAATGAGCAGTTCTTC. Protein product: CASFGLARAGNEQFF.

CDR3 protein: CASSRDSRYEQYF. The CDR3 DNA reads TGTGCCAGTAGCCGGGACTCCCGCTACGAGCAGTACTTC. V usage is TRBV19 and J usage is TRBJ2-7; D is possibly TRBD2 (6 bases). Trimming removed 6 bases at V and 3 bases at J, with 12 bases between. Germline V CDR1 and CDR2: LNHDA, SQIVND (reference sequence). The length of the CDR3 is 13 residues. Full variable domain (rest looked up from reference TRBV19 and TRBJ2-7): DGGITQSPKYLFRKEGQNVTLSCEQNLNHDAMYWYRQDPGQGLRLIYYSQIVNDFQKGDIAEGYSVSREKKESFPLTVTSAQKNPTAFYLCASSRDSRYEQYFGPGTRLTVT.

CDR3 coding DNA: TGTGCCAGCAGCTTAGGCGTATCCCGGACAGGCCTTAACGAGCAGTACTTC. Its translation is CASSLGVSRTGLNEQYF. The chain uses TRBV11-2 and TRBJ2-7; TRBD1 agrees at 7 bases. This CDR3 region has 17 residues. V shed 1 base and J 5 bases; nucleotides not matched to a gene: 14. Germline-derived CDR1 and CDR2 are SGHAT and FQNNGV.

The rearrangement uses TRBV28 and TRBJ1-1; weak D call: TRBD1 (5 bases). Germline V gives CDR1 MDHEN, CDR2 SYDVKM. Trimming stripped 6 bases from V and 2 bases from J, with 10 bases between. This CDR3 has 13 amino acids. The CDR3 here is CASRTRANTEAFF. For the CDR3, the DNA is TGTGCCAGCAGAACCAGGGCAAACACTGAAGCTTTCTTT.